A single sample gave rise to the 16 T cell receptor beta chains below, sequenced in a study of beta chain features in type 1 diabetes. Points from the study as a whole: Shorter TCRB CDR3s, moderately but significantly so, were found in Type 1 diabetes patients in all four CD4+ subsets.

For these receptors, no antigen is known. Investigators reverse transcribed all isolated RNA, so they sequenced expressed TCRB transcripts. Sequencing was performed with immunoSEQ multiplex PCR; in TCRdb, only in-frame clones are kept and a portion is missing. The sample has under 300,000 clones, 24% seen once; the top ten hold approximately 0.011%. Material: naive CD4+ T cells from blood. Receptor source: a woman in her twenties or thirties with type 1 diabetes.

The rearrangement links TRBV7-3 to TRBJ2-1, with 7 bases lining up with TRBD2. Germline V lookup: CDR1 SGHTA, CDR2 FQGTGA. CDR3 size: 15 residues. The V segment lost 4 bases and the J segment 0 bases; nucleotides outside the gene matches: 3. For the CDR3, the DNA is TGTGCCAGCAGCTCATCGGGAGGCTCCTACAATGAGCAGTTCTTC. Amino acids: CASSSSGGSYNEQFF.

The chain joins TRBV29-1 to TRBJ2-3, with 7 positions matching TRBD1. With 6 bases clipped from V and 3 bases from J, the junction kept 6 bases outside the gene matches. Germline CDR1 reads SQVTM; CDR2 reads ANQGSEA. The CDR3 length is 13 residues. This chain's CDR3 is CSVAGGRTDTQYF. The CDR3 DNA follows: TGCAGCGTAGCAGGGGGTCGGACAGATACGCAGTATTTT.

This clone was seen only a few times. CDR3 region: CASSQGLAIAKNIQYF. CDR3 coding DNA: TGCGCCAGCAGCCAGGGACTAGCCATAGCCAAAAACATTCAGTACTTC. The V and J genes are TRBV4-1 and TRBJ2-4; 9 positions agree with TRBD2. Looked up from germline, CDR1 is MGHRA and CDR2 is YSYEKL. CDR3 length: 16 residues. The V segment lost 3 bases and the J segment 0 bases; nucleotides outside the gene matches: 3.

This chain links TRBV30 with TRBJ1-5; D call uncertain. Trimming stripped 0 bases from V and 3 bases from J, with 6 bases between. Per germline, CDR1 GTSNPN and CDR2 SVGIG (reference sequence). The CDR3 spans 13 residues. The CDR3 is CAWSVSDNQPQHF. The CDR3 nucleotides are TGTGCCTGGAGTGTCTCAGACAATCAGCCCCAGCATTTT.

This chain links TRBV29-1 with TRBJ1-1; D gene uncertain. V lost 0 bases, J lost 4 bases, and 6 bases lay in between. Germline values: CDR1 SQVTM, CDR2 ANQGSEA. This CDR3 comprises 12 residues. The CDR3 nucleotides read TGCAGCGTTGAAGAGGCTAGCACTGAAGCTTTCTTT. It encodes CSVEEASTEAFF.

This clone turned up a few times. The genes are TRBV29-1 and TRBJ2-1; 8 nucleotides line up with TRBD2. The CDR3 has 13 residues. Trimming at V came to 5 bases and at J to 5 bases, leaving 5 bases not matched to a gene. Germline CDR1 reads SQVTM; CDR2 reads ANQGSEA. CDR3 nucleotides: TGCAGCGTTAACGGACTAGCCGACAATGAGCAGTTCTTC. Translated: CSVNGLADNEQFF.

This clone was seen only a few times. This CDR3 is CASSPGTDTQYF. In nucleotides, the CDR3 is TGTGCCAGCAGCCCTGGCACAGATACGCAGTATTTT. This chain links TRBV11-2 with TRBJ2-3; no definite D call. With 5 bases removed from V and 1 base from J, the gap between germline ends came to 4 bases. This CDR3 has 12 amino acids. Germline V gene sequence: CDR1 SGHAT, CDR2 FQNNGV. The full variable domain, its missing parts supplied by reference TRBV11-2 and TRBJ2-3, is EAGVAQSPRYKIIEKRQSVAFWCNPISGHATLYWYQQILGQGPKLLIQFQNNGVVDDSQLPKDRFSAERLKGVDSTLKIQPAKLEDSAVYLCASSPGTDTQYFGPGTRLTVL.

This chain joins TRBV5-6 and TRBJ1-2; the match to TRBD1 covers 10 bases. V shed 0 bases, J shed 5 bases, and the junction held 4 bases outside the gene matches. This CDR3 spans 15 amino acids. Germline CDR1 and CDR2: SGHDT and YYEEEE. The CDR3 DNA reads as TGTGCCAGCAGCTTGGCCCGGGACAGGGGATATGGCTACACCTTC. It translates to CASSLARDRGYGYTF.

The chain joins TRBV5-1 to TRBJ2-1; TRBD1 matches 11 bases. J lost 12 bases, V lost 2 bases, and 4 bases had no gene match. From germline, CDR1 is SGHRS and CDR2 YFSETQ. This CDR3 is 13 amino acids long. The CDR3 sequence: CASSFSDRGRQFF. The CDR3 nucleotides are TGCGCCAGCAGCTTTTCGGACAGGGGGCGGCAGTTCTTC.

This clone was observed a handful of times. The sample contains more than one DNA sequence encoding this CDR3. The chain joins TRBV7-3 to TRBJ1-1, with D perhaps TRBD1 (6 bases). The CDR3 is made up of 13 amino acids. CDR1 SGHTA and CDR2 FQGTGA come from the germline V gene. V was trimmed by 5 bases and J by 1 base, leaving 8 bases between them. The CDR3 DNA follows: TGTGCCAGCAGCCCGGGACAGAACACTGAAGCTTTCTTT. The encoded protein is CASSPGQNTEAFF.

V gene TRBV1 combines with J gene TRBJ1-5; the D call of TRBD1 is as the table states it, not checked on the DNA. TRBV1 is labeled a pseudogene. The CDR3 extends over 16 amino acids. CDR3 sequence (DNA): TGCACCAGCAGGAACCGGGACAGGGCTATCAAAGGGCCCCAGCATTTT. Protein product: CTSRNRDRAIKGPQHF.

The chain joins TRBV7-9 to TRBJ2-3, with TRBD2 as a possible D gene (6 bases). This CDR3 is built from 13 residues. V shed 5 bases and J shed 5 bases, with 11 bases lying between them. The germline V gene has CDR1 SEHNR and CDR2 FQNEAQ (reference sequence). In DNA, the CDR3 is TGTGCCAGCAGCGTGAGCGGGCAAGATACGCAGTATTTT. As protein: CASSVSGQDTQYF.

This chain joins TRBV23-1 and TRBJ2-7, with D perhaps TRBD2 (6 bases). TRBV23-1 is filed as an ORF, its function uncertain. CDR3 length: 12 amino acids. The CDR3 loop reads CATGLAQYEQYF. The CDR3 coding sequence is TGCGCTACGGGGCTAGCGCAGTACGAGCAGTACTTC.

The rearrangement links TRBV29-1 to TRBJ2-5; maybe TRBD2 (5 bases). The V and J ends lost 2 bases and 2 bases respectively, with 6 bases between them. The germline V gene encodes CDR1 SQVTM and CDR2 ANQGSEA. There are 12 residues in the CDR3. CDR3 nucleotides: TGCAGCGTTGAATCGGGGCAAGAGACCCAGTACTTC. Its protein product is CSVESGQETQYF. Based on the CDR3 plus reference TRBV29-1 and TRBJ2-5, the full variable domain is SAVISQKPSRDICQRGTSLTIQCQVDSQVTMMFWYRQQPGQSLTLIATANQGSEATYESGFVIDKFPISRPNLTFSTLTVSNMSPEDSSIYLCSVESGQETQYFGPGTRLLVL.

This clone was seen more than once but under ten times. The chain has TRBV9 and TRBJ2-1, with D maybe TRBD2 (5 bases). V was trimmed by 2 bases and J by 0 bases, leaving 12 bases between them. Germline CDR1 is SGDLS and CDR2 is YYNGEE. This CDR3 comprises 16 residues. In DNA, the CDR3 is TGTGCCAGCAGCGTGGAGGTATCCCGCTCCTACAATGAGCAGTTCTTC. Its protein is CASSVEVSRSYNEQFF.

This clone has more than one count but fewer than ten. The chain uses TRBV28 and TRBJ2-1; 12 bases map to TRBD2. There are 16 residues in the CDR3. The germline V gene encodes CDR1 MDHEN and CDR2 SYDVKM. Trimming cost V 6 bases and J 0 bases; bases outside gene matches: 3. In DNA, the CDR3 is TGTGCCAGCAGAGGACTAGCGGGGATCTCCTACAATGAGCAGTTCTTC. Its protein is CASRGLAGISYNEQFF.